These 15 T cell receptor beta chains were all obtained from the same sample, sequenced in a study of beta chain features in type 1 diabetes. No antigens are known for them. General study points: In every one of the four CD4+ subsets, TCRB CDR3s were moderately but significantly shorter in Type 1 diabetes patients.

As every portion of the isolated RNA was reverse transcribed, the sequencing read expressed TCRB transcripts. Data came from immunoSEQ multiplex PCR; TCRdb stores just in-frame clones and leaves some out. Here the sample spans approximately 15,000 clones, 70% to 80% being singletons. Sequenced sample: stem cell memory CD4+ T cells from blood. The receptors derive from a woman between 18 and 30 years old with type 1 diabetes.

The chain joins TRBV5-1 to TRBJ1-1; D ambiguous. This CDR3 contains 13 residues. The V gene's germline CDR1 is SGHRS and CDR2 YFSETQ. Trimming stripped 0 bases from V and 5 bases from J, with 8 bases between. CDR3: CASSLESRTEAFF. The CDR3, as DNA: TGCGCCAGCAGCTTGGAGTCTAGGACTGAAGCTTTCTTT.

This CDR3 is CSVGGVGYTF. In DNA form, the CDR3 reads TGCAGCGTTGGCGGGGTTGGCTACACCTTC. This chain joins TRBV29-1 and TRBJ1-2, with D unclear. The V end lost 4 bases, the J end lost 7 bases, and 7 bases lay between the germline ends. Germline assignment: CDR1 SQVTM and CDR2 ANQGSEA. This CDR3 is built from 10 residues.

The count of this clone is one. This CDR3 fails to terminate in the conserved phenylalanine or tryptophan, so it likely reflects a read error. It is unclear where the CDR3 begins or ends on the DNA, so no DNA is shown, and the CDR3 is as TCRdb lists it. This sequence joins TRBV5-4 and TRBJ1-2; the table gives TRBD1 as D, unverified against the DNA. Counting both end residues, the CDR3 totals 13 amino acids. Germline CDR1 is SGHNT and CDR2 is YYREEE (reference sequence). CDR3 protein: CASSSDRGRLDTL.

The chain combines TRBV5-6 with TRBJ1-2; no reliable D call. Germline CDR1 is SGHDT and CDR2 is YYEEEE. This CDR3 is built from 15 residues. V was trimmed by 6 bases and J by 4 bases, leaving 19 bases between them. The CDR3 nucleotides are TGTGCCAGCACCCCCCGGGATTTCTCGTTCTATGGCTACACCTTC. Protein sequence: CASTPRDFSFYGYTF.

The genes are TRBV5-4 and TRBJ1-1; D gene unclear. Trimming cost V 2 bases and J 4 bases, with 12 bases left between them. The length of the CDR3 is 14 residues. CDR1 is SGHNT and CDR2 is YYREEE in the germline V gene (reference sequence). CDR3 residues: CASSFMGGSTEAFF. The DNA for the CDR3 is TGTGCCAGCAGCTTTATGGGAGGTAGCACTGAAGCTTTCTTT.

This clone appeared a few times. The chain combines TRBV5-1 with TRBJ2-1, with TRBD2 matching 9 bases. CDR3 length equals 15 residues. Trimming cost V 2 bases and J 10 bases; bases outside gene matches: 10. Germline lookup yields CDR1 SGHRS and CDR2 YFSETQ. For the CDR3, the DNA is TGCGCCAGCAGCTTTCGACTAGCGGCTAAGAGGGAGCAGTTCTTC. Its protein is CASSFRLAAKREQFF.

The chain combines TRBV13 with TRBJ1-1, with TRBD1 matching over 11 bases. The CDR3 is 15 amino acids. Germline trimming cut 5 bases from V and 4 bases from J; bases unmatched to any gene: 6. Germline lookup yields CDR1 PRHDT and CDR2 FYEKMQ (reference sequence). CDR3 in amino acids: CASSPGGQGVTEAFF. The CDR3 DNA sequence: TGTGCCAGCAGCCCTGGGGGACAGGGGGTCACTGAAGCTTTCTTT. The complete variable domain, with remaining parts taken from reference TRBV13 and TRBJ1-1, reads AAGVIQSPRHLIKEKRETATLKCYPIPRHDTVYWYQQGPGQDPQFLISFYEKMQSDKGSIPDRFSAQQFSDYHSELNMSSLELGDSALYFCASSPGGQGVTEAFFGQGTRLTVV.

CDR3 in DNA: TGCGCCAGCAGCTTGGCCCCCCTCGATGAGGGCTACGAGCAGTACGTC. It translates to CASSLAPLDEGYEQYV. The chain uses TRBV5-1 and TRBJ2-7; D is perhaps TRBD2 (5 bases). The ends were cut back, 0 bases at V and 3 bases at J, with 16 bases in the middle. The CDR3 contains 16 residues. In germline, CDR1 is SGHRS, CDR2 YFSETQ.

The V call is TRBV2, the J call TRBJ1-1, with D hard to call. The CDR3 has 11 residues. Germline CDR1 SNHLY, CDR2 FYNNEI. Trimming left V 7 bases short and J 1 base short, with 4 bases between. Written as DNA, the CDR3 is TGTGCCAGCATTAAGAACACTGAAGCTTTCTTT. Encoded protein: CASIKNTEAFF.

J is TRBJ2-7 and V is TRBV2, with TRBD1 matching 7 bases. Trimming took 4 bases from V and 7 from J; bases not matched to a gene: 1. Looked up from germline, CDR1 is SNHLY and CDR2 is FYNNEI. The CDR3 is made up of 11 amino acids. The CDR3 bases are TGTGCCAGCAGTGGACAGGGTGAGCAGTACTTC. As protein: CASSGQGEQYF. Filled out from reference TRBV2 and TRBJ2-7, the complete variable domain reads EPEVTQTPSHQVTQMGQEVILRCVPISNHLYFYWYRQILGQKVEFLVSFYNNEISEKSEIFDDQFSVERPDGSNFTLKIRSTKLEDSAMYFCASSGQGEQYFGPGTRLTVT.

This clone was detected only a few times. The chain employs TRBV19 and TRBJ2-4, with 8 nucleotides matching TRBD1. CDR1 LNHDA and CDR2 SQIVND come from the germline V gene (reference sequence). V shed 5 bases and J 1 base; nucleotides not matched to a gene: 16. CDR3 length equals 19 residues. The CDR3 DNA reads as TGTGCCAGTAGTGGGCCCGGGACAGGAGGGTTTCTGGCCAAAAACATTCAGTACTTC. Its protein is CASSGPGTGGFLAKNIQYF.

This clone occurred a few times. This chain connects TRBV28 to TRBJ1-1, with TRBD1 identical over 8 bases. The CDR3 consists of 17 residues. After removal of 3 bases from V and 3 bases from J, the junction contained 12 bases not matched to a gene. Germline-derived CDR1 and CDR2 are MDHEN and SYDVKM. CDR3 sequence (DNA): TGTGCCAGCAGTTTTAGCAGGGGGCCATTGGGGTACACTGAAGCTTTCTTT. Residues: CASSFSRGPLGYTEAFF.

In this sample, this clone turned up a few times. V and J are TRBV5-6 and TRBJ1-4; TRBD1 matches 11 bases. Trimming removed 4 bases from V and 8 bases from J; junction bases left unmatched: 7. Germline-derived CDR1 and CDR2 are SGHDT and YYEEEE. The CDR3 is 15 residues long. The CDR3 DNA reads TGTGCCAGCAGCGCGGGACAGGGGGTTAGAGAAAAACTGTTTTTT. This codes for CASSAGQGVREKLFF.

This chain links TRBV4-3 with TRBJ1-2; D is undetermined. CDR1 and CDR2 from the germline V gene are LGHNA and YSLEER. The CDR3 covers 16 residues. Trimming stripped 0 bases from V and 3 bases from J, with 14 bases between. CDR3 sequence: CASSQDIGGQDYGYTF. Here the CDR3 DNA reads TGCGCCAGCAGCCAAGATATAGGTGGGCAGGACTATGGCTACACCTTC.

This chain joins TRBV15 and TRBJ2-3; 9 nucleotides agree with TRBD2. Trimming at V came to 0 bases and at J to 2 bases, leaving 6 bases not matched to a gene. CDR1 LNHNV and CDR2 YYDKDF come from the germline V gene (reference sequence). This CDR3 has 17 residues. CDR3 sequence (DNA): TGTGCCACCAGCAGAGACCGACTAGCGGTAGTCACAGATACGCAGTATTTT. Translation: CATSRDRLAVVTDTQYF.